A selection of T cell receptor beta chains follows, all from one sample in a study of T cells in Graves' hyperthyroidism and ophthalmopathy. TCRdb processed the multiplex PCR reads anew with MiXCR; each CDR3 protein has one entry. The sample holds about 150,000 distinct CDR3 sequences, approximately 20% seen once. Sequenced material: blood. The receptors originated from a woman aged 45-65 years with Graves' hyperthyroidism that later progressed to Graves' ophthalmopathy. CDR3s include the opening cysteine and the closing phenylalanine or tryptophan. A D gene is named only where the DNA matches it firmly. Part of the rows lack a size; the others show once, few, many or a class for expanded clones.

>TRBJ2-1|NA|TRBV29-1|NA
TGCAGCTACCGGCCGGACGGGAGCTCCTACAATGAGCAGTTCTTC
CSYRPDGSSYNEQFF
>TRBJ2-1|TRBD2|TRBV11-3|many
TGTGCCAGCAGCCCTGGGGGGGATTCCTACAATGAGCAGTTCTTC
CASSPGGDSYNEQFF
>TRBJ2-7|TRBD2|TRBV28|NA
TGTGCCAGCAGTTTAATGGGGGGGGGATCCGAGCAGTACTTC
CASSLMGGGSEQYF
>TRBJ1-1|TRBD1|TRBV5-6|many
TGTGCCAGCAGCGCGGGACAGTTGGGGCTTGTCACTGAAGCTTTCTTT
CASSAGQLGLVTEAFF
>TRBJ1-4|TRBD1|TRBV11-2|NA
TGTGCCAGCAGCTTGTCGACAGGGGCTAATGAAAAACTGTTTTTT
CASSLSTGANEKLFF
>TRBJ2-4|TRBD1|TRBV4-1|many
TGCGCCAGCAGCCAAGGGTTCAGGGGGATGGACATTCAGTACTTC
CASSQGFRGMDIQYF
>TRBJ1-1|TRBD1|TRBV4-1|few
TGCGCCAGCAGCCATCGACAGGGTCCAGGGGACACTGAAGCTTTCTTT
CASSHRQGPGDTEAFF
>TRBJ1-5|NA|TRBV28|many
TGTGCCAGCAGTTTAAGTGGTAACGGTCAGCCCCAGCATTTT
CASSLSGNGQPQHF
>TRBJ1-2|NA|TRBV6-1|NA
TGTGCCAGCAGTGAAGGCCCGGGGAGGCGCGACTATGGCTACACCTTC
CASSEGPGRRDYGYTF
>TRBJ2-3|TRBD2|TRBV28|many
TGTGCCAGCAGTTTATGGGGCGCGGGAGAGGATACGCAGTATTTT
CASSLWGAGEDTQYF
>TRBJ1-1|NA|TRBV10-1|NA
TGCGCCGGACAACACAGGGAAGAAAACACTGAAGCTTTCTTT
CAGQHREENTEAFF
>TRBJ1-5|TRBD1|TRBV30|many
TGTGCCTGGAGTACAGGGGAGCAGCCCCAGCATTTT
CAWSTGEQPQHF
>TRBJ2-1|NA|TRBV18|many
TGTGCCAGCTCACCCGGTAGCGGCAATGAGCAGTTCTTC
CASSPGSGNEQFF
>TRBJ2-2|NA|TRBV12-3/TRBV12-4|few
TGTGCCAGCAGTTTAGGGGTCTTATCCGGGGAGCTGTTTTTT
CASSLGVLSGELFF
>TRBJ1-2|NA|TRBV9|NA
TGTGCCAGCCAATCACATGGCGACTATGGCTACACCTTC
CASQSHGDYGYTF
>TRBJ2-7|TRBD2|TRBV29-1|NA
TGCAGCGTTCGGGGAGCGGGAGGTCTCGAGCAGTACTTC
CSVRGAGGLEQYF
>TRBJ2-5|NA|TRBV7-9|NA
TGTGCCAGCAGTTTCAGGGTGGAGGAGACCCAGTACTTC
CASSFRVEETQYF
>TRBJ2-4|TRBD1|TRBV2|many
TGTGCCAGCAGTGATTTGGACAGGGTGGTTGGGGACATTCAGTACTTC
CASSDLDRVVGDIQYF
>TRBJ2-7|TRBD1|TRBV2|many
TGTGCCAGCACCCGAAGACAGGGGACCCCCTACGAGCAGTACTTC
CASTRRQGTPYEQYF
>TRBJ1-1|NA|TRBV29-1|few
TGCAGCGTTGTCCGGGACGCTGAAGCTTTCTTT
CSVVRDAEAFF
>TRBJ1-1|NA|TRBV6-6|many
TGTGCCAGCAGTTACTTTGGGGACACTGAAGCTTTCTTT
CASSYFGDTEAFF
>TRBJ2-1|NA|TRBV28|many
TGTGCCAGCAGTCCGGCGTTCGGCGCGAGTGAGCAGTTCTTC
CASSPAFGASEQFF